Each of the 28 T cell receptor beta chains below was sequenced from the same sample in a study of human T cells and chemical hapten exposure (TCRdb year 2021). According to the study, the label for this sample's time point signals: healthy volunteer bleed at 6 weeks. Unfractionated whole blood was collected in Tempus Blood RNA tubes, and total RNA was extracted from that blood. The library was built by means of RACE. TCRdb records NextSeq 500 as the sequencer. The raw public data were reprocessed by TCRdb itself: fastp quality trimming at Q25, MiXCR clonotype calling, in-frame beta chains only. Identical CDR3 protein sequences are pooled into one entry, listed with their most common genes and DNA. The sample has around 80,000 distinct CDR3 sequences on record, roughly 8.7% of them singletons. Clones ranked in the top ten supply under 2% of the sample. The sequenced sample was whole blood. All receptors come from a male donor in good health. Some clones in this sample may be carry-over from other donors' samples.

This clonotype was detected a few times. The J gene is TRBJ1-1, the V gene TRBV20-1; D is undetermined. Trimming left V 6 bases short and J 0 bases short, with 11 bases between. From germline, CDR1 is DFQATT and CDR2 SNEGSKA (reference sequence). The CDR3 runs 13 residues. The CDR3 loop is CSASDRVNTEAFF. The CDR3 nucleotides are TGCAGTGCGTCCGACCGAGTGAACACTGAAGCTTTCTTT.

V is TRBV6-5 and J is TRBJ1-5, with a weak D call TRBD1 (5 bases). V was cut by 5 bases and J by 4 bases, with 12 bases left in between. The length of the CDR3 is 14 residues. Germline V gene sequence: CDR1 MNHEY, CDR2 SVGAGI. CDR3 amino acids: CASSPRQQNQPQHF. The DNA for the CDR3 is TGTGCCAGCAGTCCAAGACAGCAAAATCAGCCCCAGCATTTT.

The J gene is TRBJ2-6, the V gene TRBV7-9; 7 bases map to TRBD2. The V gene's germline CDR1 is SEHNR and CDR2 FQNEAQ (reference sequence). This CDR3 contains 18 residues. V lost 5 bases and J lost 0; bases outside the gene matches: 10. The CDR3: CASSPHGGTLSGANVLTF. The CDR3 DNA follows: TGTGCCAGCAGCCCGCACGGGGGGACCCTCTCTGGGGCCAACGTCCTGACTTTC. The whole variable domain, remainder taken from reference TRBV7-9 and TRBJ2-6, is DTGVSQNPRHKITKRGQNVTFRCDPISEHNRLYWYRQTLGQGPEFLTYFQNEAQLEKSRLLSDRFSAERPKGSFSTLEIQRTEQGDSAMYLCASSPHGGTLSGANVLTFGAGSRLTVL.

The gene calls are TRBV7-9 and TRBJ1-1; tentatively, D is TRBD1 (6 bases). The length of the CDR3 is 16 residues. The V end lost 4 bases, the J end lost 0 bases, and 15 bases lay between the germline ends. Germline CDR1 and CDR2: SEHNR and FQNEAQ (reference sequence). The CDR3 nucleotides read TGTGCCAGCAGCTCGCTAACAGGGTCGATGAACACTGAAGCTTTCTTT. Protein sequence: CASSSLTGSMNTEAFF.

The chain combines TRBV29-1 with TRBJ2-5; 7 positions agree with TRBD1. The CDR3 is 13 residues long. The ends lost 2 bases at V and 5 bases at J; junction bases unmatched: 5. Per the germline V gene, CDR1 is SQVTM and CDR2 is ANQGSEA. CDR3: CSVELTGKETQYF. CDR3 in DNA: TGCAGCGTTGAATTGACAGGGAAGGAGACCCAGTACTTC.

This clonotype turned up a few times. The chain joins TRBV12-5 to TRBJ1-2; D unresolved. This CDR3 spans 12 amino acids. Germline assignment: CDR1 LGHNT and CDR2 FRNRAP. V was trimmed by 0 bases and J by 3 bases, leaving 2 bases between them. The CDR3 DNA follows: TGTGCTAGTGGTTTGGTACACTATGGCTACACCTTC. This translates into CASGLVHYGYTF.

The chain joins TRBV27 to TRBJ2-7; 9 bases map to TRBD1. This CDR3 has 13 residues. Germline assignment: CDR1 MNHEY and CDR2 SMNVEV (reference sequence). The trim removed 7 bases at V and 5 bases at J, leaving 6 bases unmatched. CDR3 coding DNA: TGTGCCAGCAACCGGGACAGGGTAAACGAGCAGTACTTC. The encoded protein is CASNRDRVNEQYF.

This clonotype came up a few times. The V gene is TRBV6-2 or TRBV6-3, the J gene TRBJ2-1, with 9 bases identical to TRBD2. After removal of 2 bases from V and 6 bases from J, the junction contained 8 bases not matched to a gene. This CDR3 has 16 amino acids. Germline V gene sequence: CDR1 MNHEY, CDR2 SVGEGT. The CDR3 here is CASSYLEGAGGNEQFF. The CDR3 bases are TGTGCCAGCAGTTACCTGGAGGGAGCGGGGGGCAATGAGCAGTTCTTC.

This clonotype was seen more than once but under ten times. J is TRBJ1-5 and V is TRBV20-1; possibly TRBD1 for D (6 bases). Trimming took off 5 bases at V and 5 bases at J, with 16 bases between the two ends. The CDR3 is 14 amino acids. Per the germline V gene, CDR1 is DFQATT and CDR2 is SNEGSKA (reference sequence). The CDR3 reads CSAPDRDTYQPQHF. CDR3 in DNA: TGCAGTGCTCCCGACCGGGACACCTATCAGCCCCAGCATTTT.

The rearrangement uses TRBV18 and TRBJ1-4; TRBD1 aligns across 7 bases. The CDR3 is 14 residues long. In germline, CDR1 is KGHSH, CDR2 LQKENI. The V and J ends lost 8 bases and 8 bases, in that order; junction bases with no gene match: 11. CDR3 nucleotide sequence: TGTGCCAGCGCATGGGACAGAAAGAGGGAAAAACTGTTTTTT. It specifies CASAWDRKREKLFF. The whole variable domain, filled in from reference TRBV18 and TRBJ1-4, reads NAGVMQNPRHLVRRRGQEARLRCSPMKGHSHVYWYRQLPEEGLKFMVYLQKENIIDESGMPKERFSAEFPKEGPSILRIQQVVRGDSAAYFCASAWDRKREKLFFGSGTQLSVL.

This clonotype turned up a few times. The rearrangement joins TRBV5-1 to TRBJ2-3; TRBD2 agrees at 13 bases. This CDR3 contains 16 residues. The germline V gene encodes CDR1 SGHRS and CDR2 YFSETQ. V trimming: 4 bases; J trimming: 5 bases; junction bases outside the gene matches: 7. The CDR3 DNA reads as TGCGCCAGCAGCATACTAGCGGGGGGGCGCGAAGATACGCAGTATTTT. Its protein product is CASSILAGGREDTQYF.

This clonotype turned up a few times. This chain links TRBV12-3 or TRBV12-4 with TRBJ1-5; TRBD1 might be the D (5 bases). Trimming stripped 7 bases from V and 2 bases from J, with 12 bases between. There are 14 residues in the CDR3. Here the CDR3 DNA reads TGTGCCAGCACCTGGGAACAGGGCAATCAGCCCCAGCATTTT. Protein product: CASTWEQGNQPQHF.

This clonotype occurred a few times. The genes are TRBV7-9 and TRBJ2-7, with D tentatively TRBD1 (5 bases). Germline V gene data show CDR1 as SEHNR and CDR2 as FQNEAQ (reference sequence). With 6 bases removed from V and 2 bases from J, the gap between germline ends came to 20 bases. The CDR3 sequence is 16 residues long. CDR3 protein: CASSSGPTQEAYEQYF. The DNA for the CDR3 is TGTGCCAGCAGTTCGGGTCCAACACAGGAAGCCTACGAGCAGTACTTC.

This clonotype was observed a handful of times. CDR3 bases: TGTGCCAGCAGCGCCGTGGGACTAGCGGGGGTAACTAGCGGCACAGATACGCAGTATTTT. Its protein product is CASSAVGLAGVTSGTDTQYF. The chain employs TRBV7-8 and TRBJ2-3; TRBD2 agrees at 14 bases. V trimming: 5 bases; J trimming: 1 base; junction bases outside the gene matches: 14. The CDR3 is 20 amino acids. Per germline, CDR1 SGHVS and CDR2 FQNEAQ.

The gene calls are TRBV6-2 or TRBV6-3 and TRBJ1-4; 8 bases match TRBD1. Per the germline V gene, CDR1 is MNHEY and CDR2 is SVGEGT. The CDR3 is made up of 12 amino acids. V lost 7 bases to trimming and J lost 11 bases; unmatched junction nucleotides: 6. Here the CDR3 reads CASNPGGGKLFF. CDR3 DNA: TGTGCCAGCAATCCAGGGGGCGGGAAACTGTTTTTT.

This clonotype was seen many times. The CDR3 DNA follows: TGCGCCAGCAGCGCAGTCATGAACACTGAAGCTTTCTTT. It translates to CASSAVMNTEAFF. J is TRBJ1-1 and V is TRBV5-1; D gene unclear. CDR1 is SGHRS, CDR2 YFSETQ, per germline. The CDR3 is 13 residues long. Trimming removed 4 bases from V and 0 bases from J, with 7 bases in between. The whole variable domain, remainder taken from reference TRBV5-1 and TRBJ1-1, is KAGVTQTPRYLIKTRGQQVTLSCSPISGHRSVSWYQQTPGQGLQFLFEYFSETQRNKGNFPGRFSGRQFSNSRSEMNVSTLELGDSALYLCASSAVMNTEAFFGQGTRLTVV.

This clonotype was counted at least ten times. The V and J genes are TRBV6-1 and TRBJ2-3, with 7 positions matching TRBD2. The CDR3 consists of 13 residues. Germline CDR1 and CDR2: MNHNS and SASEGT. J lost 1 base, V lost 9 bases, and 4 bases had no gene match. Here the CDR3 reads CASRSGGTDTQYF. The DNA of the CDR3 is TGTGCCAGTAGGAGCGGGGGCACAGATACGCAGTATTTT.

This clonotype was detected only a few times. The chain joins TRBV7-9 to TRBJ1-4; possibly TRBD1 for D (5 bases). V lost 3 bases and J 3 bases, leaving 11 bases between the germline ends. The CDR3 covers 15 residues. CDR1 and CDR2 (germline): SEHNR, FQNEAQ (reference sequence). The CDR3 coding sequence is TGTGCCAGCAGCTTGGGGACGGTCTCTAATGAAAAACTGTTTTTT. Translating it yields CASSLGTVSNEKLFF. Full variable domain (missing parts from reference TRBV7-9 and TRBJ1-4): DTGVSQNPRHKITKRGQNVTFRCDPISEHNRLYWYRQTLGQGPEFLTYFQNEAQLEKSRLLSDRFSAERPKGSFSTLEIQRTEQGDSAMYLCASSLGTVSNEKLFFGSGTQLSVL.

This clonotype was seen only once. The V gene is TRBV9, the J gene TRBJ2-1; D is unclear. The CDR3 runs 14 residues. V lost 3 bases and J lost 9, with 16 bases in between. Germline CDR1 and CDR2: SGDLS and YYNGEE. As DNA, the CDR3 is TGTGCCAGCAGCGCCGAAATAGAGCGCGGTGAGCAGTTCTTC. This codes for CASSAEIERGEQFF.

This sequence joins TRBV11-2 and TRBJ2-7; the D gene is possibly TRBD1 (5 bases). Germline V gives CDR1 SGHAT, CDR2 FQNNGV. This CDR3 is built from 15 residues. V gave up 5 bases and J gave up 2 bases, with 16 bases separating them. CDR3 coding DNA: TGTGCCAGCAGCCTGACAATGAAGGGGCCCTACGAGCAGTACTTC. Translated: CASSLTMKGPYEQYF.

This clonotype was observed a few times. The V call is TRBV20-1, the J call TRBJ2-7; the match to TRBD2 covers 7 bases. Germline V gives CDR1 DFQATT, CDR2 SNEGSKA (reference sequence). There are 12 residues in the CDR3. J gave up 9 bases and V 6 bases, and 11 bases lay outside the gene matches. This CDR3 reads CSASSGTGAQYF. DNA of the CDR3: TGCAGTGCCAGCAGCGGGACCGGCGCGCAGTACTTC.

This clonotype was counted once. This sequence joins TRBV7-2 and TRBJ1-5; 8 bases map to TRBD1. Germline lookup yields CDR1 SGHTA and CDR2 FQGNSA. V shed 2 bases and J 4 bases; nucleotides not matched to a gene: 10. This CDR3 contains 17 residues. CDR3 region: CASSLNAGTGSNQPQHF. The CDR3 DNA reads TGTGCCAGCAGCTTAAACGCGGGGACAGGATCGAATCAGCCCCAGCATTTT.

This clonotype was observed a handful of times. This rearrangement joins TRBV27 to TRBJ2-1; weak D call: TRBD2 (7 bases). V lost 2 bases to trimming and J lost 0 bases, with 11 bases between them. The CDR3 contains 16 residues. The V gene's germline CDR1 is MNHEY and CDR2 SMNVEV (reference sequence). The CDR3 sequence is CASSLRGRASYNEQFF. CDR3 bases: TGTGCCAGCAGTTTAAGGGGGAGGGCCTCCTACAATGAGCAGTTCTTC.

Here the CDR3 DNA reads TGTGCCAGCAGTGTCGCACAGAGGGTTAACACTGAAGCTTTCTTT. As protein: CASSVAQRVNTEAFF. V and J are TRBV2 and TRBJ1-1, with unresolved D. V was clipped by 4 bases and J by 2 bases, with 14 bases between them. Germline V gene lookup returns CDR1 SNHLY and CDR2 FYNNEI. The CDR3 sequence is 15 residues long.

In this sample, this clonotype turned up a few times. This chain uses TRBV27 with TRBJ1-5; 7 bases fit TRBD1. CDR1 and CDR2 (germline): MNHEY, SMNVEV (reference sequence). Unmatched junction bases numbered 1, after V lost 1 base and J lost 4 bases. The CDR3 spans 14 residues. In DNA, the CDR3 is TGTGCCAGCAGTTTATACAGGGGAAATCAGCCCCAGCATTTT. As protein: CASSLYRGNQPQHF.

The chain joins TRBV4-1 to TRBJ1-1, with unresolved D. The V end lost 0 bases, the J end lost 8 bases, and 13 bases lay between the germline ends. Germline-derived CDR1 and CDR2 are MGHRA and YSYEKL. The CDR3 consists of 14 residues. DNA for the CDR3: TGCGCCAGCAGCCAAGACCGTCCGGCCACAGAAGCTTTCTTT. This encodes CASSQDRPATEAFF.

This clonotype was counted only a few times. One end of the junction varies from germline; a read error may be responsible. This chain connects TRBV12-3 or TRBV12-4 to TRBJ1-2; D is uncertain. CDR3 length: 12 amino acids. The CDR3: CASSLDFYPGRF. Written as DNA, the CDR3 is TGTGCCAGCAGTCTTGATTTTTATCCGGGCCGCTTC.

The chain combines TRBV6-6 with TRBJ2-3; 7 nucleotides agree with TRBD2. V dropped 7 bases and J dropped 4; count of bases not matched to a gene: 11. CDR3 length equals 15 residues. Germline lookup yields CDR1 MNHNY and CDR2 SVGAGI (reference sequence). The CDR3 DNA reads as TGTGCCAGCACCCGGGGGAGGGTGAGACCAGATACGCAGTATTTT. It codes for CASTRGRVRPDTQYF.